This note documents a single TCR beta chain sequence. Data came from immunoSEQ multiplex PCR; TCRdb stores just in-frame clones and leaves some out. This sample has about 240,000 clones, with roughly four fifths found just once. Germline V lookup: CDR1 SGHRS, CDR2 YFSETQ. Trimming pared 4 bases from V and 0 bases from J, leaving 13 bases between. This CDR3 is built from 16 residues. The data originate from a study of blood T cell repertoires in COVID-19. Study details: Samples taken during acute and convalescent COVID-19 were collected in the United States, Italy and Spain.

Specimen: peripheral blood. This receptor was obtained from a woman aged 80 or over with COVID-19, enrolled during active disease. The chain recombines TRBV5-1 with TRBJ2-2; perhaps TRBD1 as D (6 bases). The CDR3 loop is CASSSSGTPNTGELFF. The CDR3 coding sequence is TGCGCCAGCAGCAGTTCCGGGACACCGAACACCGGGGAGCTGTTTTTT.